This T cell receptor (beta chain) was recorded in a study of cytomegalovirus exposure and HLA in healthy donors. Points from the study as a whole: There were several of the most significant clusters that appeared linked to common viral pathogens in a later analysis.

For this clone: The antigen remains undetermined.

The PCR employed 60 Vbeta primers together with 13 Jbeta primers. Assay: immunoSEQ multiplex PCR; the TCRdb copy retains only in-frame clones and omits some. Of about 130,000 clones listed, about 75% are singletons. Trimming at V came to 4 bases and at J to 0 bases, leaving 6 bases not matched to a gene. Germline V gene lookup returns CDR1 SGHDT and CDR2 YYEEEE. The CDR3 length is 16 residues. What was sequenced was PBMCs. The chain joins TRBV5-6 to TRBJ1-4, with 7 nucleotides matching TRBD1. The source is a middle-aged woman in good health and CMV-seronegative. CDR3 DNA sequence: TGTGCCAGCAGCCTGGGACAGCTCTCAACTAATGAAAAACTGTTTTTT. It translates to CASSLGQLSTNEKLFF. Full variable domain (outside the CDR3, taken from reference TRBV5-6 and TRBJ1-4): DAGVTQSPTHLIKTRGQQVTLRCSPKSGHDTVSWYQQALGQGPQFIFQYYEEEERQRGNFPDRFSGHQFPNYSSELNVNALLLGDSALYLCASSLGQLSTNEKLFFGSGTQLSVL.